The 26 T cell receptor beta chains reported below all come from one sample, sequenced in a study of blood T cell repertoires in COVID-19 (dated by TCRdb to the early 2020s). Library preparation used the immunoSEQ multiplex PCR assay. The table was pulled from immuneACCESS by TCRdb, which kept in-frame rearrangements only. Such tables lose some clones; where checked, under half of the loss comes from unresolved V genes, and the rest has no known cause. Recorded for this sample are approximately 330,000 clones; approximately 86% of them occurred a single time. 3.5% to 4.5% of the sample goes to the ten largest clones. Sequenced input: PBMCs or T cells enriched from blood (not recorded which). The source of these receptors is a woman aged 40 to 50 with acute COVID-19.

The chain combines TRBV28 with TRBJ2-7; TRBD2 aligns across 15 bases. From germline, CDR1 is MDHEN and CDR2 SYDVKM. The junction had 6 bases not matched to a gene; V was cut back by 2 bases and J by 1 base. This CDR3 has 18 amino acids. This CDR3 is CASSLEVGLAGGSYEQYF. CDR3 nucleotide sequence: TGTGCCAGCAGTTTAGAGGTCGGACTAGCGGGAGGGTCCTACGAGCAGTACTTC.

The CDR3 DNA is TGTGCCAGCAGCTTAGAGTCTAGCGGGGGAGGCGGTACGCAGTATTTT. It encodes CASSLESSGGGGTQYF. The chain recombines TRBV7-2 with TRBJ2-3, with 10 bases matching TRBD2. The CDR3 is 16 residues long. Germline-derived CDR1 and CDR2 are SGHTA and FQGNSA. V lost 1 base and J lost 8; bases outside the gene matches: 9.

The chain combines TRBV5-1 with TRBJ2-1; TRBD2 is a possible D gene (6 bases). The CDR3 length is 14 residues. V was clipped by 5 bases and J by 4 bases, with 13 bases between them. Germline V lookup: CDR1 SGHRS, CDR2 YFSETQ. CDR3 amino acids: CASRRDGGYNEQFF. CDR3 DNA sequence: TGCGCCAGCAGGAGAGACGGAGGGTACAATGAGCAGTTCTTC.

This rearrangement joins TRBV2 to TRBJ2-1, with D unresolved. V was pared by 3 bases and J by 7 bases, with 16 bases between. The CDR3 contains 15 residues. CDR1 SNHLY and CDR2 FYNNEI come from the germline V gene. CDR3 bases: TGTGCCAGCAGTGACGGTAGAGGTAGTGGGAATGAGCAGTTCTTC. Translating it yields CASSDGRGSGNEQFF.

The rearrangement joins TRBV9 to TRBJ2-3; 8 bases agree with TRBD2. The ends lost 2 bases at V and 1 base at J; junction bases unmatched: 3. Germline loops: CDR1 SGDLS, CDR2 YYNGEE. The CDR3 has 15 residues. In DNA form, the CDR3 reads TGTGCCAGCAGCGTCGATAGCGGGGGCACAGATACGCAGTATTTT. Amino acids: CASSVDSGGTDTQYF.

V gene TRBV3-1 (or the pseudogene TRBV3-2) combines with J gene TRBJ1-6, with TRBD1 matching over 9 bases. V was pared by 4 bases and J by 8 bases, with 6 bases of the junction left unmatched. Per the germline V gene, CDR1 is LGHDT and CDR2 is YNNKEL (reference sequence). This CDR3 has 15 residues. The CDR3 sequence is CASSLRTGVYSPLHF. The CDR3 bases are TGTGCCAGCAGCCTCCGGACAGGGGTATATTCACCCCTCCACTTT.

V gene TRBV5-5 combines with J gene TRBJ2-3; 7 bases agree with TRBD2. Germline V CDR1 and CDR2: SGHKS, YYEKEE (reference sequence). CDR3 length: 15 amino acids. The J segment lost 2 bases and the V segment lost 4 bases, leaving 7 bases of the junction unmatched. CDR3 DNA: TGTGCCAGCAGCAGCGGGGACCGACTCACAGATACGCAGTATTTT. Translation: CASSSGDRLTDTQYF.

This clone was observed a handful of times. This chain uses TRBV7-2 with TRBJ1-6, with D hard to call. The CDR3 runs to 13 residues. Trimming took 4 bases from V and 9 from J, leaving 10 bases between them. The germline V gene has CDR1 SGHTA and CDR2 FQGNSA. The CDR3 DNA reads as TGTGCCAGCAGCTCCAACTACCGTTCACCCCTCCACTTT. This encodes CASSSNYRSPLHF.

The V gene is TRBV24-1, the J gene TRBJ2-1; 8 bases are shared with TRBD2. The trim removed 5 bases at V and 6 bases at J, leaving 11 bases unmatched. There are 16 residues in the CDR3. Germline V lookup: CDR1 KGHDR, CDR2 SFDVKD. The CDR3 coding sequence is TGTGCCACCAGTGCCCGGGATACGGGGGGGACCAATGAGCAGTTCTTC. Translating it yields CATSARDTGGTNEQFF.

The V call is TRBV7-3, the J call TRBJ2-1, with TRBD1 matching over 8 bases. Trimming cost V 3 bases and J 4 bases; bases outside gene matches: 5. The CDR3 spans 15 residues. Germline V gene data show CDR1 as SGHTA and CDR2 as FQGTGA. The CDR3: CASSFGQGEYNEQFF. CDR3 DNA sequence: TGTGCCAGCAGCTTCGGACAGGGAGAATACAATGAGCAGTTCTTC. The variable domain in full, with the rest retrieved from reference TRBV7-3 and TRBJ2-1, is GAGVSQTPSNKVTEKGKYVELRCDPISGHTALYWYRQSLGQGPEFLIYFQGTGAADDSGLPNDRFFAVRPEGSVSTLKIQRTERGDSAVYLCASSFGQGEYNEQFFGPGTRLTVL.

The chain has TRBV3-1 (or the pseudogene TRBV3-2) and TRBJ2-3; tentative D call: TRBD2 (6 bases). Per the germline V gene, CDR1 is LGHDT and CDR2 is YNNKEL (reference sequence). Trimming pared 3 bases from V and 7 bases from J, leaving 11 bases between. This CDR3 is built from 13 residues. The CDR3 protein is CASSQPAGYTQYF. The CDR3 DNA sequence: TGTGCCAGCAGCCAGCCGGCGGGATATACGCAGTATTTT.

The genes are TRBV11-2 and TRBJ1-2; D might be TRBD1 (6 bases). V was cut by 5 bases and J by 8 bases, with 21 bases left in between. Germline V gene sequence: CDR1 SGHAT, CDR2 FQNNGV. The CDR3 sequence is 15 residues long. This chain's CDR3 is CASSLRDTLPRGYTF. The CDR3, as DNA: TGTGCCAGCAGCCTCCGGGACACCCTACCAAGGGGCTACACCTTC.

This clone was observed a handful of times. The CDR3 here is CATRASGTKGEQFF. CDR3 bases: TGTGCCACCAGGGCTAGCGGGACTAAGGGTGAGCAGTTCTTC. The gene calls are TRBV3-1 (or the pseudogene TRBV3-2) and TRBJ2-1; 9 bases align to TRBD2. V gave up 10 bases and J gave up 9 bases; unmatched junction bases: 13. Germline CDR1 LGHDT, CDR2 YNNKEL (reference sequence). This CDR3 has 14 residues.

This chain links TRBV5-4 with TRBJ1-1; TRBD1 agrees at 7 bases. The V segment lost 4 bases and the J segment 3 bases; nucleotides outside the gene matches: 6. The CDR3 has 14 amino acids. CDR1 SGHNT and CDR2 YYREEE come from the germline V gene (reference sequence). CDR3 residues: CASSRGTDYTEAFF. For the CDR3, the DNA is TGTGCCAGCAGCCGTGGGACAGACTACACTGAAGCTTTCTTT.

CDR3 sequence: CASSLDAAGVSYEQFF. As DNA, the CDR3 is TGTGCCAGCAGCCTGGATGCAGCGGGAGTCTCCTATGAGCAGTTCTTC. This chain joins TRBV21-1 and TRBJ2-1; no DNA check was done on the table's D call, TRBD2. TRBV21-1 is given as a pseudogene. CDR3 length: 16 amino acids.

This clone turned up a few times. The chain carries TRBV7-2 and TRBJ1-2; no firm D call. The germline gives CDR1 SGHTA, CDR2 FQGNSA. Trimming removed 1 base from V and 7 bases from J, with 10 bases in between. This CDR3 region has 13 residues. For the CDR3, the DNA is TGTGCCAGCAGCTTAGGAATTCACTCTGGCTACACCTTC. Translated, it gives CASSLGIHSGYTF.

The V gene is TRBV9, the J gene TRBJ2-3; D is uncertain. This CDR3 spans 12 amino acids. V lost 5 bases, J lost 2 bases, and 6 bases lay in between. Germline CDR1 is SGDLS and CDR2 is YYNGEE. In DNA form, the CDR3 reads TGTGCCAGCAGTCAGGACACAGATACGCAGTATTTT. The encoded protein is CASSQDTDTQYF.

The count of this clone is one. The CDR3 region is CASSLVRGTGTEAFF. The CDR3 DNA is TGTGCCAGCAGCTTAGTGCGGGGGACGGGTACAGAAGCTTTCTTT. This sequence joins TRBV7-2 and TRBJ1-1; D possibly corresponds to TRBD1 (5 bases). This CDR3 contains 15 residues. CDR1 is SGHTA, CDR2 FQGNSA, per germline. Trimming left V 1 base short and J 8 bases short, with 17 bases between.

This clone was seen once. In DNA, the CDR3 is TGTGCCAGCAGCTTACCACAGGGGGCCGGGAGGGAGCAGTTCTTC. It encodes CASSLPQGAGREQFF. The chain joins TRBV7-9 to TRBJ2-1; 9 positions agree with TRBD1. CDR1 SEHNR and CDR2 FQNEAQ come from the germline V gene (reference sequence). This CDR3 is 15 amino acids long. After removal of 2 bases from V and 10 bases from J, the junction contained 9 bases not matched to a gene. Supplemented by reference TRBV7-9 and TRBJ2-1, the full variable domain reads DTGVSQNPRHKITKRGQNVTFRCDPISEHNRLYWYRQTLGQGPEFLTYFQNEAQLEKSRLLSDRFSAERPKGSFSTLEIQRTEQGDSAMYLCASSLPQGAGREQFFGPGTRLTVL.

The chain recombines TRBV4-1 with TRBJ1-1, with D unclear. The V gene's germline CDR1 is MGHRA and CDR2 YSYEKL. This CDR3 spans 13 amino acids. The ends were cut back, 0 bases at V and 7 bases at J, with 9 bases in the middle. In nucleotides, the CDR3 is TGCGCCAGCAGCCAAGACCAGGTCAGTGAAGCTTTCTTT. Translation gives CASSQDQVSEAFF.

This rearrangement joins TRBV19 to TRBJ1-1; TRBD1 aligns across 7 bases. The CDR3 has 18 amino acids. The junction had 18 bases not matched to a gene; V was cut back by 3 bases and J by 5 bases. The germline V gene has CDR1 LNHDA and CDR2 SQIVND (reference sequence). This CDR3 reads CASSIPRRDSLIETEAFF. CDR3 bases: TGTGCCAGTAGTATCCCCCGCCGGGACAGCCTAATTGAGACTGAAGCTTTCTTT.

The chain joins TRBV19 to TRBJ1-5; 7 bases map to TRBD1. The germline gives CDR1 LNHDA, CDR2 SQIVND (reference sequence). V shed 5 bases and J 12 bases; nucleotides not matched to a gene: 10. The CDR3 length is 13 residues. DNA for the CDR3: TGTGCCAGTAGTCACAAAGGGGACAGTCTCCAGCATTTT. Translating gives CASSHKGDSLQHF. The variable domain in full, with the rest retrieved from reference TRBV19 and TRBJ1-5, is DGGITQSPKYLFRKEGQNVTLSCEQNLNHDAMYWYRQDPGQGLRLIYYSQIVNDFQKGDIAEGYSVSREKKESFPLTVTSAQKNPTAFYLCASSHKGDSLQHFGDGTRLSIL.

The chain couples TRBV5-8 to TRBJ2-5, with a weak D call TRBD2 (6 bases). The V gene lost 5 bases and the J gene lost 4 bases, with 21 bases spanning the gap. The length of the CDR3 is 16 residues. CDR1 SGHTS and CDR2 YDEGEE come from the germline V gene. The CDR3 protein is CASSWGRLRSSETQYF. The CDR3 region has the DNA TGTGCCAGCAGTTGGGGGAGGCTCCGGTCCTCAGAGACCCAGTACTTC.

The chain uses TRBV28 and TRBJ2-3, with a possible D match to TRBD2 (6 bases). CDR3 length: 15 amino acids. Germline V gene lookup returns CDR1 MDHEN and CDR2 SYDVKM. V gave up 2 bases and J gave up 4 bases, with 13 bases separating them. CDR3 coding DNA: TGTGCCAGCAGTTTACCAGGCCGCGGGGCAGATACGCAGTATTTT. It specifies CASSLPGRGADTQYF. The full variable domain, with the rest looked up from reference TRBV28 and TRBJ2-3, is DVKVTQSSRYLVKRTGEKVFLECVQDMDHENMFWYRQDPGLGLRLIYFSYDVKMKEKGDIPEGYSVSREKKERFSLILESASTNQTSMYLCASSLPGRGADTQYFGPGTRLTVL.

The chain uses TRBV28 and TRBJ2-2, with a tentative D call TRBD2 (6 bases). Germline V gene data show CDR1 as MDHEN and CDR2 as SYDVKM. The V and J ends lost 6 bases and 1 base respectively, with 15 bases between them. This CDR3 has 16 residues. The CDR3 spells CASSNTGLKNTGELFF. CDR3 coding DNA: TGTGCCAGCAGCAATACGGGACTGAAGAACACCGGGGAGCTGTTTTTT.

J is TRBJ1-6 and V is TRBV19; TRBD1 matches 10 bases. The CDR3 consists of 14 residues. V dropped 5 bases and J dropped 8; count of bases not matched to a gene: 3. Germline V gives CDR1 LNHDA, CDR2 SQIVND (reference sequence). CDR3 residues: CASSPDRGDSPLHF. CDR3 in DNA: TGTGCCAGTAGTCCGGACAGGGGGGATTCACCCCTCCACTTT. The full variable domain, in which reference TRBV19 and TRBJ1-6 provide the parts outside the CDR3, is DGGITQSPKYLFRKEGQNVTLSCEQNLNHDAMYWYRQDPGQGLRLIYYSQIVNDFQKGDIAEGYSVSREKKESFPLTVTSAQKNPTAFYLCASSPDRGDSPLHFGNGTRLTVT.